Listed below are T cell receptor beta chains from one sample, sequenced in a study of blood T cell repertoires in COVID-19. The data were produced by immunoSEQ multiplex PCR, yet TCRdb's version contains in-frame clones alone and is incomplete. The table lists about 180,000 clones, approximately 85% of them singletons. The source material was PBMCs or T cells enriched from blood (not recorded which). The source is a woman under 30 who had recovered from COVID-19. CDR3s include the opening cysteine and the closing phenylalanine or tryptophan. A D gene is named only where the DNA matches it firmly. A clone size is listed for some rows: how often the clone was seen (once, few, many), or a class if it is expanded.

J,D,V,size,CDR3,DNA
TRBJ2-1,.,TRBV30,.,CAWSVGYMGASGGTEQFF,TGTGCCTGGAGTGTAGGTTATATGGGGGCTAGCGGAGGGACCGAGCAGTTCTTC
TRBJ1-6,.,TRBV4-3,.,CASSQDRGGNSPLHF,TGCGCCAGCAGCCAAGACAGGGGTGGAAATTCACCCCTCCACTTT
TRBJ2-1,.,TRBV5-1,.,CASSIPGEGYNEQFF,TGCGCCAGCAGCATCCCGGGAGAAGGGTACAATGAGCAGTTCTTC
TRBJ2-7,TRBD2,TRBV28,.,CASSPAGGGSYEQYF,TGTGCCAGCAGTCCAGCGGGAGGGGGGTCCTACGAGCAGTACTTC
TRBJ1-5,.,TRBV4-3,.,CASSHSIGLGGSNQPQHF,TGCGCCAGCAGCCACTCTATAGGGTTAGGGGGAAGCAATCAGCCCCAGCATTTT
TRBJ1-4,TRBD1,TRBV10-1,.,CASSENQGDNEKLFF,TGCGCCAGCAGTGAGAACCAGGGGGATAATGAAAAACTGTTTTTT
TRBJ2-7,.,TRBV7-2,few,CASSLRGATIYEQYF,TGTGCCAGCAGCTTACGCGGAGCTACCATATACGAGCAGTACTTC
TRBJ1-1,.,TRBV3-1/TRBV3-2,once,CASRTGNTEAFF,TGTGCCAGCAGGACAGGGAACACTGAAGCTTTCTTT
TRBJ2-7,.,TRBV27,.,CASSLLGGSGPEQYF,TGTGCCAGCAGTTTATTGGGGGGATCGGGACCGGAGCAGTACTTC
TRBJ1-2,.,TRBV23-1,.,CASSHPPGRAGRTRCGYTF,TGCGCCAGCAGTCACCCACCTGGGAGGGCAGGGAGGACTCGTTGTGGCTACACCTTC
TRBJ2-2,TRBD2,TRBV7-9,.,CASSISGGYTGELFF,TGTGCCAGCAGCATTAGCGGGGGGTACACCGGGGAGCTGTTTTTT
TRBJ1-2,TRBD1,TRBV3-1/TRBV3-2,.,CASSQAQTGVRGYTF,TGTGCCAGCAGCCAAGCCCAGACAGGGGTTCGTGGCTACACCTTC
TRBJ2-2,.,TRBV9,.,CASSVATEADTGELFF,TGTGCCAGCAGCGTAGCGACAGAAGCAGACACCGGGGAGCTGTTTTTT
TRBJ1-5,.,TRBV19,.,CASSNTGSNQPQHF,TGTGCCAGTAGTAATACAGGTAGCAATCAGCCCCAGCATTTT
TRBJ2-7,TRBD2,TRBV7-9,.,CASREILAGYEQYF,TGTGCCAGCAGGGAAATACTAGCGGGCTACGAGCAGTACTTC
TRBJ1-1,.,TRBV2,.,CASRGQGYEAFF,TGTGCCAGCAGGGGCCAGGGATATGAAGCTTTCTTT
TRBJ1-5,.,TRBV27,.,CASSPLWGRVSEVNQPQHF,TGTGCCAGCAGTCCCCTGTGGGGCAGGGTCTCAGAAGTCAATCAGCCCCAGCATTTT
TRBJ1-5,.,TRBV19,.,CASSIGDSNQPQHF,TGTGCCAGTAGTATCGGGGATAGCAATCAGCCCCAGCATTTT
TRBJ1-1,.,TRBV6-5,.,CASIQGSRTEAFF,TGTGCCAGCATTCAGGGGAGCCGAACTGAAGCTTTCTTT
TRBJ2-1,.,TRBV5-1,.,CASSPAGAVEFF,TGCGCCAGCTCCCCCGCGGGGGCGGTGGAGTTCTTC